This is a list of T cell receptor beta chains from one sample in a study of cytomegalovirus exposure and HLA in healthy donors. The table came from immunoSEQ multiplex PCR; TCRdb's copy has only in-frame clones and leaves some out. Of about 120,000 clones listed, around two thirds are singletons. Sequenced sample: PBMCs. All receptors come from a middle-aged woman in good health and CMV-seropositive. CDR3s include the opening cysteine and the closing phenylalanine or tryptophan. The order of the fields is J gene, D gene, V gene, clone size, CDR3 protein, CDR3 DNA. A D gene is named only where the DNA matches it firmly. A row's size may be missing; if present it is once, few, many or a size class.

J gene: TRBJ2-4; D gene: TRBD1; V gene: TRBV27; clone size: few; CDR3 protein: CASSSQGQGVLATKNIQYF; CDR3 DNA: TGTGCCAGCAGTTCACAGGGACAGGGGGTTCTGGCGACCAAAAACATTCAGTACTTC
J gene: TRBJ2-7; D gene: NA; V gene: TRBV6-1; clone size: few; CDR3 protein: CASSAVGGPYEQYF; CDR3 DNA: TGTGCCAGCAGTGCGGTGGGGGGTCCCTACGAGCAGTACTTC
J gene: TRBJ1-1; D gene: NA; V gene: TRBV29-1; clone size: NA; CDR3 protein: CSVGSRVNTEAFF; CDR3 DNA: TGCAGCGTTGGTTCCAGGGTCAACACTGAAGCTTTCTTT
J gene: TRBJ2-7; D gene: NA; V gene: TRBV19; clone size: NA; CDR3 protein: CASSFGGEGYEQYF; CDR3 DNA: TGTGCCAGTAGCTTCGGAGGGGAAGGCTACGAGCAGTACTTC
J gene: TRBJ2-3; D gene: NA; V gene: TRBV9; clone size: NA; CDR3 protein: CASSANRYTQYF; CDR3 DNA: TGTGCCAGCAGCGCAAACAGATATACGCAGTATTTT
J gene: TRBJ1-1; D gene: NA; V gene: TRBV6-5; clone size: NA; CDR3 protein: CASSYSRQPNTEAFF; CDR3 DNA: TGTGCCAGCAGTTACTCAAGACAGCCAAACACTGAAGCTTTCTTT
J gene: TRBJ2-7; D gene: NA; V gene: TRBV4-1; clone size: NA; CDR3 protein: CASSQTLARSPEQYF; CDR3 DNA: TGCGCCAGCAGCCAAACCCTCGCTAGGAGTCCCGAGCAGTACTTC
J gene: TRBJ2-5; D gene: TRBD2; V gene: TRBV10-3; clone size: once; CDR3 protein: CAISAASGTSGKGGTQYF; CDR3 DNA: TGTGCCATCAGTGCTGCTTCCGGGACTAGCGGGAAGGGCGGGACCCAGTACTTC
J gene: TRBJ2-7; D gene: TRBD1; V gene: TRBV2; clone size: NA; CDR3 protein: CASSVGQGAGEQYF; CDR3 DNA: TGTGCCAGCAGTGTTGGACAGGGGGCGGGTGAGCAGTACTTC
J gene: TRBJ2-2; D gene: NA; V gene: TRBV7-2; clone size: NA; CDR3 protein: CASSKDWTSNTGELFF; CDR3 DNA: TGTGCCAGCAGCAAGGACTGGACCTCGAACACCGGGGAGCTGTTTTTT